These 32 T cell receptor beta chains originate from one sample sequenced in a study of T-cell reconstitution after alpha-beta-depleted transplantation in children. Unique molecular identifiers featured in how the TCRbeta library was prepared. TCRdb ran MiXCR on the PCR reads and lists one entry per CDR3 protein. The table records 480,000 or so distinct CDR3 sequences, over 9.5% of them present only once. The sequencing used PBMCs, collected before TCRalphabeta/CD19-depleted stem cell transplant. All receptors derive from a child under 10 years old with inherited bone marrow failure, due to receive a stem cell transplant.

There are many counts of this clonotype. The chain combines TRBV27 with TRBJ2-2; unclear D gene. The length of the CDR3 is 15 residues. V dropped 3 bases and J dropped 2 bases, with 10 bases sitting between them. Germline CDR1 MNHEY, CDR2 SMNVEV (reference sequence). CDR3 region: CASSFVQLNTGELFF. The CDR3 DNA sequence: TGTGCCAGCAGTTTCGTTCAACTAAACACCGGGGAGCTGTTTTTT.

At least ten counts were recorded for this clonotype. Written as DNA, the CDR3 is TGTGCCAGCAGCTTAGATCTAGCGGGGAACTACGAGCAGTACTTC. It yields the protein CASSLDLAGNYEQYF. V gene TRBV7-2 combines with J gene TRBJ2-7; the match to TRBD2 covers 9 bases. The CDR3 has 15 residues. Per germline, CDR1 SGHTA and CDR2 FQGNSA. V shed 1 base, J shed 3 bases, and the junction held 4 bases outside the gene matches.

The chain has TRBV12-3 or TRBV12-4 and TRBJ1-5, with TRBD1 matching 7 bases. The CDR3 spans 16 residues. J gave up 6 bases and V 3 bases, and 11 bases lay outside the gene matches. CDR3 sequence: CASSFGATGYGQPQHF. The CDR3 DNA is TGTGCCAGCAGTTTTGGCGCGACAGGGTACGGTCAGCCCCAGCATTTT.

This clonotype was seen at least ten times. The chain recombines TRBV12-3 or TRBV12-4 with TRBJ1-5; D might be TRBD1 (6 bases). The CDR3 extends over 15 amino acids. V was shortened by 7 bases and J by 2 bases, with 15 bases between the two germline ends. CDR3 coding DNA: TGTGCCAGCACCCCTACGAGGGGGGGCAATCAGCCCCAGCATTTT. Residues: CASTPTRGGNQPQHF.

This clonotype showed up many times. CDR3 coding DNA: TGTGCCAGTAGTATGGAAAGGGGGCAGCCCCAGCATTTT. Translating gives CASSMERGQPQHF. The rearrangement joins TRBV19 to TRBJ1-5; D might be TRBD1 (6 bases). Between the trimmed V and J ends, which lost 3 bases and 7 bases, there was a span of 10 bases. The CDR3 sequence is 13 residues long. CDR1 is LNHDA and CDR2 is SQIVND in the germline V gene (reference sequence).

At least ten counts were recorded for this clonotype. The chain carries TRBV4-3 and TRBJ2-3; no reliable D call. Germline CDR1 LGHNA, CDR2 YSLEER. This CDR3 comprises 15 residues. V lost 1 base and J 2 bases, leaving 10 bases between the germline ends. The CDR3 bases are TGCGCCAGCAGCCAAGGCCGGGCGACCACAGATACGCAGTATTTT. Its protein product is CASSQGRATTDTQYF.

CDR3 nucleotide sequence: TGCAGCGTTGACGGGGAGCTGTTTTTT. Encoded protein: CSVDGELFF. The chain couples TRBV29-1 to TRBJ2-2, with D uncertain. Trimming removed 3 bases at V and 7 bases at J, with 0 bases between. CDR1 and CDR2 (germline): SQVTM, ANQGSEA. This CDR3 is built from 9 residues.

A note on this clonotype: This sequence may be a read error, since a much larger clone differs from it by one base. A read error is likely, as this CDR3 ends without the conserved phenylalanine or tryptophan. The J gene is TRBJ1-1, the V gene TRBV6-2 or TRBV6-3; D possibly corresponds to TRBD1 (6 bases). The CDR3 totals 14 residues. Deletions cut 8 bases from V and 7 bases from J, with 20 bases between. CDR1 is MNHEY, CDR2 SVGEGT, per germline. The DNA for the CDR3 is TGTGCCAGCGGCCTTTATGGGGGCGCGGGTGAAGCTTTCGTT. Translated, it gives CASGLYGGAGEAFV.

This clonotype was counted at least ten times. V and J are TRBV20-1 and TRBJ2-3, with 9 bases identical to TRBD2. Germline trimming cut 0 bases from V and 0 bases from J; bases unmatched to any gene: 7. The CDR3 runs 17 residues. The germline V gene has CDR1 DFQATT and CDR2 SNEGSKA (reference sequence). As DNA, the CDR3 is TGCAGTGCTAGAGATCAATTGACTAGCGGTAGCACAGATACGCAGTATTTT. Its protein product is CSARDQLTSGSTDTQYF.

The gene calls are TRBV7-2 and TRBJ2-1, with 7 bases matching TRBD2. This CDR3 is 13 amino acids long. J lost 6 bases, V lost 5 bases, and 4 bases had no gene match. The V gene's germline CDR1 is SGHTA and CDR2 FQGNSA. The CDR3 loop is CASSRTRSNEQFF. CDR3 coding DNA: TGTGCCAGCAGCCGGACTAGGTCCAATGAGCAGTTCTTC.

This clonotype was seen ten or more times. CDR3 bases: TGCAGTGCACTGACTAGGACTGCCTACGAGCAGTACTTC. This gives the protein CSALTRTAYEQYF. This sequence joins TRBV20-1 and TRBJ2-7; TRBD2 might be the D (6 bases). Deletions cut 6 bases from V and 2 bases from J, with 14 bases between. Germline lookup yields CDR1 DFQATT and CDR2 SNEGSKA (reference sequence). This CDR3 has 13 amino acids.

The table lists this clonotype with many counts. This chain joins TRBV5-1 and TRBJ2-7; 10 positions match TRBD1. The CDR3 runs to 13 residues. Looked up from germline, CDR1 is SGHRS and CDR2 is YFSETQ. J was trimmed by 5 bases and V by 9 bases; bases with no gene match: 8. The CDR3 spells CATTTGTGDEQYF. The CDR3 bases are TGCGCCACCACCACCGGGACAGGGGACGAGCAGTACTTC.

This clonotype was counted at least ten times. V gene TRBV20-1 combines with J gene TRBJ2-7; a weak D match, TRBD2 (5 bases). V lost 1 base and J lost 6, with 10 bases in between. Germline V gene lookup returns CDR1 DFQATT and CDR2 SNEGSKA (reference sequence). There are 12 residues in the CDR3. CDR3 sequence: CSARVLEGEQYF. The CDR3 region has the DNA TGCAGTGCTAGAGTACTAGAAGGCGAGCAGTACTTC.

This clonotype appeared many times. The V call is TRBV4-3, the J call TRBJ2-3, with no clear D. The V end was cut by 1 base, the J end by 3 bases, with 17 bases between. The germline V gene encodes CDR1 LGHNA and CDR2 YSLEER. The CDR3 totals 17 residues. The CDR3 is CASSQGSAPLGTDTQYF. The CDR3 DNA is TGCGCCAGCAGCCAAGGATCGGCGCCACTGGGGACAGATACGCAGTATTTT.

This clonotype was observed at least ten times. V gene TRBV10-3 combines with J gene TRBJ2-7; no reliable D call. CDR3 length: 13 residues. Germline CDR1 and CDR2: ENHRY and SYGVKD. Deletions cut 6 bases from V and 1 base from J, with 10 bases between. As DNA, the CDR3 is TGTGCCATCAGCTACGGTGGGTCCTACGAGCAGTACTTC. The encoded protein is CAISYGGSYEQYF.

In this sample, this clonotype turned up many times. The J gene is TRBJ2-7, the V gene TRBV7-9; D ambiguous. Trimming stripped 5 bases from V and 3 bases from J, with 17 bases between. Per the germline V gene, CDR1 is SEHNR and CDR2 is FQNEAQ (reference sequence). There are 15 residues in the CDR3. CDR3 bases: TGTGCCAGCAGCGCCCTGAGGTTAACCCTCTACGAGCAGTACTTC. As protein: CASSALRLTLYEQYF.

The table lists this clonotype with many counts. The CDR3 reads CASTWGLAGVRTGELFF. CDR3 bases: TGTGCCAGCACGTGGGGACTAGCGGGAGTCAGGACCGGGGAGCTGTTTTTT. The chain couples TRBV6-1 to TRBJ2-2; 14 positions match TRBD2. J lost 5 bases, V lost 7 bases, and 9 bases had no gene match. CDR1 is MNHNS, CDR2 SASEGT, per germline. The CDR3 extends over 17 amino acids.

This clonotype came up many times. The chain is built from TRBV12-3 or TRBV12-4 and TRBJ1-2, with TRBD1 matching 7 bases. The CDR3 is 16 residues long. Unmatched junction bases numbered 9, after V lost 1 base and J lost 4 bases. CDR3 DNA sequence: TGTGCCAGCAGTTTAGACAGGGGCGTATCATTCTATGGCTACACCTTC. Its protein product is CASSLDRGVSFYGYTF.

This clonotype was found many times. The rearrangement joins TRBV3-1 to TRBJ2-2, with D possibly being TRBD2 (6 bases). V lost 0 bases, J lost 4 bases, and 18 bases lay in between. Germline values: CDR1 LGHDT, CDR2 YNNKEL (reference sequence). The CDR3 has 18 amino acids. CDR3 bases: TGTGCCAGCAGCCAAGATACGGAGGGTCCCGACCTCACCGGGGAGCTGTTTTTT. This gives the protein CASSQDTEGPDLTGELFF.

This clonotype appeared many times. The chain carries TRBV5-1 and TRBJ2-3, with TRBD2 as a possible D gene (6 bases). V was pared by 2 bases and J by 0 bases, with 10 bases between. The germline V gene has CDR1 SGHRS and CDR2 YFSETQ. CDR3 length: 15 amino acids. CDR3 in DNA: TGCGCCAGCAGCTTCTGGGGACTTAGCACAGATACGCAGTATTTT. Translating it yields CASSFWGLSTDTQYF.

This clonotype has a count of ten or more. This rearrangement joins TRBV24-1 to TRBJ2-5, with D possibly being TRBD1 (5 bases). The CDR3 has 15 amino acids. CDR1 and CDR2 (germline): KGHDR, SFDVKD. V lost 3 bases, J lost 5 bases, and 15 bases lay in between. CDR3 DNA sequence: TGTGCCACCAGTGATGCCATGGCAGGGATCGAGACCCAGTACTTC. Residues: CATSDAMAGIETQYF.

This clonotype showed up many times. The rearrangement uses TRBV3-1 and TRBJ2-1; TRBD1 or TRBD2 may be the D gene (5 bases each). The CDR3 has 15 residues. Looked up from germline, CDR1 is LGHDT and CDR2 is YNNKEL (reference sequence). Trimming shortened V by 3 bases and J by 8 bases, and 17 bases separated the two germline ends. CDR3 loop: CASSHPPGPFYEQFF. As DNA, the CDR3 is TGTGCCAGCAGCCACCCCCCGGGGCCTTTCTATGAGCAGTTCTTC.

The chain links TRBV3-1 to TRBJ1-2; no reliable D call. The germline CDR1 and CDR2 sequences are LGHDT and YNNKEL (reference sequence). V dropped 0 bases and J dropped 10 bases, with 12 bases sitting between them. The CDR3 totals 13 residues. The DNA for the CDR3 is TGTGCCAGCAGCCAAGATGCCCCCCTTTCCTACACCTTC. It translates to CASSQDAPLSYTF. The entire variable domain, with the rest obtained from reference TRBV3-1 and TRBJ1-2, is as follows: DTAVSQTPKYLVTQMGNDKSIKCEQNLGHDTMYWYKQDSKKFLKIMFSYNNKELIINETVPNRFSPKSPDKAHLNLHINSLELGDSAVYFCASSQDAPLSYTFGSGTRLTVV.

In its sample, this clonotype was seen many times. The V and J genes are TRBV29-1 and TRBJ1-2; 12 bases map to TRBD1. Losses at the gene ends were 5 bases for V and 4 bases for J; bases not matched to a gene: 11. Looked up from germline, CDR1 is SQVTM and CDR2 is ANQGSEA. The CDR3 sequence is 16 residues long. The CDR3 sequence: CSVFPGTGGDGYGYTF. The CDR3 DNA follows: TGCAGCGTTTTTCCCGGGACAGGGGGCGATGGCTATGGCTACACCTTC.

This clonotype was detected ten times or more. The CDR3 coding sequence is TGTGCCAGCAGTTTATCCCGAGCCGGGGATGAAGCTTTCTTT. This sequence encodes CASSLSRAGDEAFF. V and J are TRBV12-3 or TRBV12-4 and TRBJ1-1, with D unclear. The length of the CDR3 is 14 residues. Between the trimmed V and J ends, which lost 2 bases and 7 bases, there was a span of 14 bases.

This clonotype was picked up many times. The CDR3 coding sequence is TGTGCCAGCAGCCCCTCCAGCGGGAGGCCATCTGGGGAGCAGTACTTC. Encoded protein: CASSPSSGRPSGEQYF. The chain employs TRBV7-2 and TRBJ2-7; 9 bases match TRBD2. Per the germline V gene, CDR1 is SGHTA and CDR2 is FQGNSA. This CDR3 is built from 16 residues. V trimming: 5 bases; J trimming: 7 bases; junction bases outside the gene matches: 15.

Details on this clonotype: A much bigger clone sits one base away, suggesting this may be a read error. A read error is likely, as this CDR3 ends without the conserved phenylalanine or tryptophan. The rearrangement uses TRBV7-2 and TRBJ2-7; TRBD2 is a possible D gene (7 bases). Germline CDR1 and CDR2: SGHTA and FQGNSA. CDR3 length: 14 residues. Trimming removed 10 bases at V and 0 bases at J, with 16 bases between. CDR3 sequence reads: CAIPLGGASYEQYS. Written as DNA, the CDR3 is TGTGCCATCCCCCTAGGGGGGGCCTCCTACGAGCAGTACTCC.

This clonotype was seen a handful of times. V and J are TRBV7-9 and TRBJ1-6, with 10 bases identical to TRBD1. Trimming took 7 bases from V and 9 from J; bases not matched to a gene: 12. Germline CDR1 is SEHNR and CDR2 is FQNEAQ (reference sequence). The CDR3 length is 16 residues. CDR3 nucleotides: TGTGCCAGCATTAAAATAGGGGGACAGGGGACTTCACCCCTCCACTTT. This codes for CASIKIGGQGTSPLHF. The full variable domain, rest sourced from reference TRBV7-9 and TRBJ1-6, is DTGVSQNPRHKITKRGQNVTFRCDPISEHNRLYWYRQTLGQGPEFLTYFQNEAQLEKSRLLSDRFSAERPKGSFSTLEIQRTEQGDSAMYLCASIKIGGQGTSPLHFGNGTRLTVT.

The chain uses TRBV6-5 and TRBJ1-2; D not resolved. The CDR3 consists of 12 residues. V lost 6 bases, J lost 3 bases, and 8 bases lay in between. CDR1 is MNHEY, CDR2 SVGAGI, per germline. The chain's CDR3 is CASSSRYYGYTF. In DNA form, the CDR3 reads TGTGCCAGCAGCTCCAGATACTATGGCTACACCTTC.

The table lists this clonotype with many counts. J is TRBJ2-2 and V is TRBV10-2; D uncertain. The CDR3 covers 16 residues. Trimming pared 0 bases from V and 2 bases from J, leaving 10 bases between. From germline, CDR1 is WSHSY and CDR2 SAAADI. CDR3 loop: CASSESGRYNTGELFF. CDR3 coding DNA: TGCGCCAGCAGTGAGTCGGGTCGCTATAACACCGGGGAGCTGTTTTTT.

V is TRBV30 and J is TRBJ2-1; 11 bases line up with TRBD2. V was pared by 8 bases and J by 4 bases, with 7 bases of the junction left unmatched. The CDR3 sequence is 14 residues long. Germline CDR1 and CDR2: GTSNPN and SVGIG (reference sequence). As DNA, the CDR3 is TGTGCCGTCAGACTAGCGGGACAATACAATGAGCAGTTCTTC. Protein product: CAVRLAGQYNEQFF.

This clonotype has ten or more counts. This sequence joins TRBV2 and TRBJ2-3, with no clear D. The CDR3 is made up of 12 amino acids. Germline V gene lookup returns CDR1 SNHLY and CDR2 FYNNEI. V was shortened by 8 bases and J by 1 base, with 7 bases between the two germline ends. CDR3 bases: TGTGCCAGCCACCGGGGCACAGATACGCAGTATTTT. Translation: CASHRGTDTQYF. The complete variable domain, with remaining parts taken from reference TRBV2 and TRBJ2-3, reads EPEVTQTPSHQVTQMGQEVILRCVPISNHLYFYWYRQILGQKVEFLVSFYNNEISEKSEIFDDQFSVERPDGSNFTLKIRSTKLEDSAMYFCASHRGTDTQYFGPGTRLTVL.